This entry lists 14 T cell receptor beta chains sequenced from one sample in a study of beta chain features in type 1 diabetes. These receptors' targets are unknown. The study, taken as a whole, reports: Shortening that was moderate but significant affected the TCRB CDR3s of Type 1 diabetes patients in all four CD4+ subsets.

Sequencing targeted expressed TCRB transcripts, as all isolated RNA had been reverse transcribed. Produced via immunoSEQ multiplex PCR; TCRdb's table is partial and in-frame only. The profile shows roughly 400,000 clones, 9.6% of them singletons. Material: central memory CD4+ T cells from blood. These receptor sequences come from a young man with type 1 diabetes.

In the case of this clone: Other DNA sequences in the sample encode the same CDR3. The J gene is TRBJ1-1, the V gene TRBV5-1; D call uncertain. Germline V CDR1 and CDR2: SGHRS, YFSETQ. Trimming cost V 0 bases and J 0 bases, with 6 bases left between them. The CDR3 covers 14 residues. The CDR3 is CASSLDSLNTEAFF. Written as DNA, the CDR3 is TGCGCCAGCAGCTTGGATTCCCTGAACACTGAAGCTTTCTTT.

This clone was seen only a few times. CDR3 nucleotide sequence: TGTGCCAGCAGCTTGGGTGGAGGGGGGATGGATCAGCCCCAGCATTTT. Translation gives CASSLGGGGMDQPQHF. The chain carries TRBV5-4 and TRBJ1-5; D perhaps matches TRBD1 (6 bases). CDR1 and CDR2 from the germline V gene are SGHNT and YYREEE (reference sequence). The CDR3 totals 16 residues. V was cut by 0 bases and J by 5 bases, with 15 bases left in between.

There are a few counts of this clone. The V and J genes are TRBV7-2 and TRBJ2-1; 8 bases fit TRBD2. J lost 7 bases, V lost 5 bases, and 10 bases had no gene match. Germline lookup yields CDR1 SGHTA and CDR2 FQGNSA. This CDR3 has 15 residues. CDR3 region: CASSPRTSTANEQFF. CDR3 coding DNA: TGTGCCAGCAGCCCCCGGACTAGCACTGCGAATGAGCAGTTCTTC.

The chain uses TRBV6-1 and TRBJ2-1; 8 nucleotides line up with TRBD1. Germline CDR1 and CDR2: MNHNS and SASEGT. The CDR3 runs to 14 residues. The ends lost 4 bases at V and 7 bases at J; junction bases unmatched: 6. CDR3 sequence: CASSGQGAWNEQFF. The CDR3 coding sequence is TGTGCCAGCAGTGGGCAGGGGGCGTGGAATGAGCAGTTCTTC.

This clone appeared a few times. J is TRBJ1-2 and V is TRBV27; D ambiguous. V was trimmed by 2 bases and J by 2 bases, leaving 12 bases between them. There are 15 residues in the CDR3. CDR1 is MNHEY and CDR2 is SMNVEV in the germline V gene (reference sequence). The CDR3 sequence: CASSLRGGENYGYTF. The CDR3 nucleotides read TGTGCCAGCAGTTTACGAGGTGGGGAGAACTATGGCTACACCTTC.

The CDR3 region has the DNA TGTGCCAGCAGCCATTCCTACGAGCAGTACTTC. Amino acid sequence: CASSHSYEQYF. V is TRBV4-2 and J is TRBJ2-7; D is unclear. Trimming removed 3 bases at V and 1 base at J, with 1 base between. The germline gives CDR1 LGHNA, CDR2 YNFKEQ. The CDR3 loop spans 11 amino acids.

This sequence joins TRBV11-3 and TRBJ2-7, with D possibly TRBD1 on 6 matching bases. V was shortened by 5 bases and J by 2 bases, with 10 bases between the two germline ends. Germline V gene sequence: CDR1 SGHNT, CDR2 YENEEA. The CDR3 totals 13 residues. For the CDR3, the DNA is TGTGCCAGCAGCCCGGACAGCACCTACGAGCAGTACTTC. This encodes CASSPDSTYEQYF.

This clone was found a few times. The V gene is TRBV28, the J gene TRBJ2-7, with D perhaps assigned TRBD1 or TRBD2 (5 bases each). This CDR3 is built from 14 residues. The V end lost 7 bases, the J end lost 2 bases, and 15 bases lay between the germline ends. Germline CDR1 and CDR2: MDHEN and SYDVKM. The CDR3 protein is CASITPGRPYEQYF. In nucleotides, the CDR3 is TGTGCCAGCATTACCCCAGGGAGACCCTACGAGCAGTACTTC.

For this clone: Different DNA sequences within this sample yield the same CDR3. The CDR3 spells CASSLGDSDTQYF. The CDR3 DNA reads TGTGCCAGCAGCTTAGGGGACTCAGATACGCAGTATTTT. The chain combines TRBV7-2 with TRBJ2-3; possibly TRBD2 for D (6 bases). Trimming stripped 1 base from V and 4 bases from J, with 6 bases between. The CDR3 covers 13 residues. Per germline, CDR1 SGHTA and CDR2 FQGNSA.

V and J are TRBV10-3 and TRBJ1-1; possibly TRBD1 for D (6 bases). Germline CDR1 and CDR2: ENHRY and SYGVKD. Trimming left V 6 bases short and J 5 bases short, with 13 bases between. The CDR3 loop spans 13 amino acids. The DNA for the CDR3 is TGTGCCATCAGGATTAGACAGGAAACTGAAGCTTTCTTT. Translated, it gives CAIRIRQETEAFF.

V usage is TRBV19 and J usage is TRBJ2-3; weak D call: TRBD1 (6 bases). The germline V gene has CDR1 LNHDA and CDR2 SQIVND (reference sequence). V was cut by 7 bases and J by 0 bases, with 8 bases left in between. CDR3 length equals 13 residues. The CDR3: CASNRASTDTQYF. CDR3 in DNA: TGTGCCAGTAACAGGGCAAGCACAGATACGCAGTATTTT.

V usage is TRBV4-2 and J usage is TRBJ2-5, with D possibly being TRBD1 (7 bases). V lost 1 base to trimming and J lost 2 bases, with 14 bases between them. This CDR3 is 16 amino acids long. Per germline, CDR1 LGHNA and CDR2 YNFKEQ. The CDR3, as DNA: TGTGCCAGCAGCCAAGGGACAGGTGGGGGGCAAGAGACCCAGTACTTC. It yields the protein CASSQGTGGGQETQYF.

V usage is TRBV11-2 and J usage is TRBJ1-4; D unresolved. CDR1 is SGHAT and CDR2 is FQNNGV in the germline V gene. The CDR3 loop spans 14 amino acids. V lost 2 bases to trimming and J lost 5 bases, with 9 bases between them. The DNA for the CDR3 is TGTGCCAGCAGCTTACGGTCGGGCAATGAAAAACTGTTTTTT. Its protein is CASSLRSGNEKLFF.

J is TRBJ2-3 and V is TRBV28; D possibly uses TRBD1 or TRBD2 (5 bases each). This CDR3 is built from 15 residues. Per the germline V gene, CDR1 is MDHEN and CDR2 is SYDVKM. The ends were cut back, 3 bases at V and 1 base at J, with 11 bases in the middle. CDR3 amino acids: CASSFRARGTDTQYF. The CDR3 DNA reads as TGTGCCAGCAGTTTCAGGGCGCGGGGCACAGATACGCAGTATTTT.